This T cell receptor beta chain was recorded in a study of T cells after yellow fever vaccination (dated by TCRdb to the late 2010s). A note on the overall study: The SMART-Seq v4 Ultra Low Input RNA kit was used to prepare libraries from fractions with low cell numbers. To follow T-cell clones before and after both primary and booster YFV17D yellow fever vaccination, bulk TCR alpha and beta repertoires underwent longitudinal sequencing. Blood was drawn at multiple timepoints before and after primary and secondary immunization, with bulk PBMC replicates and cell subsets isolated. Two healthy male donors made up the cohort, one aged 18 to 30 years and the other aged 30 to 40 years. Findings and caveats that apply to the study as a whole: A small share of clonotypes was detected in both CD4 and CD8 compartments, with the overlap likely arising from convergent recombination. FACS-sorted repertoires could contain abundant contaminating clonotypes from the bulk population, so computational filtering was required. After the booster, most clones that had expanded after primary vaccination were detected again (about 95% of CD4 and around nine tenths of CD8), suggesting broad maintenance of memory. Compared with the primary T-cell response, the secondary T-cell response was weaker but faster, peaking on day 5 rather than day 15. Because only a couple of donors were included in the study, the extent to which the findings can be generalized is limited.

In this sample, this clonotype turned up a few times. Its antigen remains unidentified. The sample holds no much larger clone one base away, and base qualities are not on file. The treatment or condition label of this sample denotes: live attenuated yellow fever vaccine strain. PBMCs were isolated from peripheral blood using a standard Ficoll-Paque protocol. CD4 and CD8 T-cell fractions were isolated with Dynabeads CD4 and CD8 positive selection kits. TriZol was used to extract RNA from bulk PBMCs, CD4 and CD8 fractions, and dextramer-positive and dextramer-negative fractions. Sequencing was performed on an Illumina NovaSeq 6000. TCR cDNA was made using 5'RACE template switching, a step that added a universal primer site and unique molecular identifiers. Priming for cDNA synthesis came from both the TCR alpha and TCR beta constant segments. Library amplification involved two PCR steps, and the second step added sample barcodes and sequencing adapters. Sequencing of libraries was performed on Illumina HiSeq 2500 (2x100 bp) or NovaSeq (2x150 bp). As for the authors' bioinformatics: MIGEC was used to demultiplex reads and collapse the reads into UMI consensus sequences, and MiXCR was used for V(D)J alignment. Vaccine-responding clonotypes were defined with edgeR using replicate PBMC samples, requiring FDR below 0.01 and a log2 fold change above 5 up to day 15. Each bulk clonotype received a CD4 or CD8 identity based on whether the sequenced CD4 or CD8 repertoire contained that clonotype at higher abundance. Using fastp at Q25 and MiXCR, TCRdb reprocessed the public reads and kept productive beta chains. Each entry merges the rows of one CDR3 protein and shows their most common DNA and genes. TCRdb's processing, not the authors' own work, is the source of the V and J calls. This sample holds approximately 160,000 distinct CDR3 sequences; approximately 9.7% were observed only once. The biggest ten clones account for approximately 35% of the sample.

The receptor was derived from a man younger than 35 who received the YFV17D yellow fever vaccine. The sample in question was CD8+ T cells sorted from PBMCs, obtained 45 days after the yellow fever booster vaccination.

The sequence in DNA is TGTGCCAGCAGTTACGGCCCGGGGTCTGGGGCCAACGTCCTGACTTTC. It codes for CASSYGPGSGANVLTF. Recombination connected TRBV6-5 to TRBJ2-6; a tentative D call is TRBD2 (5 bases match). The CDR3 runs 16 amino acids, cysteine and phenylalanine included. CDR3 DNA is the only sequence kept; it has 48 bases, read in frame from the first base. According to the germline V gene, CDR1 reads MNHEY and CDR2 reads SVGAGI. The V and J ends are trimmed by 2 bases and 1 base, leaving 9 bases between them.